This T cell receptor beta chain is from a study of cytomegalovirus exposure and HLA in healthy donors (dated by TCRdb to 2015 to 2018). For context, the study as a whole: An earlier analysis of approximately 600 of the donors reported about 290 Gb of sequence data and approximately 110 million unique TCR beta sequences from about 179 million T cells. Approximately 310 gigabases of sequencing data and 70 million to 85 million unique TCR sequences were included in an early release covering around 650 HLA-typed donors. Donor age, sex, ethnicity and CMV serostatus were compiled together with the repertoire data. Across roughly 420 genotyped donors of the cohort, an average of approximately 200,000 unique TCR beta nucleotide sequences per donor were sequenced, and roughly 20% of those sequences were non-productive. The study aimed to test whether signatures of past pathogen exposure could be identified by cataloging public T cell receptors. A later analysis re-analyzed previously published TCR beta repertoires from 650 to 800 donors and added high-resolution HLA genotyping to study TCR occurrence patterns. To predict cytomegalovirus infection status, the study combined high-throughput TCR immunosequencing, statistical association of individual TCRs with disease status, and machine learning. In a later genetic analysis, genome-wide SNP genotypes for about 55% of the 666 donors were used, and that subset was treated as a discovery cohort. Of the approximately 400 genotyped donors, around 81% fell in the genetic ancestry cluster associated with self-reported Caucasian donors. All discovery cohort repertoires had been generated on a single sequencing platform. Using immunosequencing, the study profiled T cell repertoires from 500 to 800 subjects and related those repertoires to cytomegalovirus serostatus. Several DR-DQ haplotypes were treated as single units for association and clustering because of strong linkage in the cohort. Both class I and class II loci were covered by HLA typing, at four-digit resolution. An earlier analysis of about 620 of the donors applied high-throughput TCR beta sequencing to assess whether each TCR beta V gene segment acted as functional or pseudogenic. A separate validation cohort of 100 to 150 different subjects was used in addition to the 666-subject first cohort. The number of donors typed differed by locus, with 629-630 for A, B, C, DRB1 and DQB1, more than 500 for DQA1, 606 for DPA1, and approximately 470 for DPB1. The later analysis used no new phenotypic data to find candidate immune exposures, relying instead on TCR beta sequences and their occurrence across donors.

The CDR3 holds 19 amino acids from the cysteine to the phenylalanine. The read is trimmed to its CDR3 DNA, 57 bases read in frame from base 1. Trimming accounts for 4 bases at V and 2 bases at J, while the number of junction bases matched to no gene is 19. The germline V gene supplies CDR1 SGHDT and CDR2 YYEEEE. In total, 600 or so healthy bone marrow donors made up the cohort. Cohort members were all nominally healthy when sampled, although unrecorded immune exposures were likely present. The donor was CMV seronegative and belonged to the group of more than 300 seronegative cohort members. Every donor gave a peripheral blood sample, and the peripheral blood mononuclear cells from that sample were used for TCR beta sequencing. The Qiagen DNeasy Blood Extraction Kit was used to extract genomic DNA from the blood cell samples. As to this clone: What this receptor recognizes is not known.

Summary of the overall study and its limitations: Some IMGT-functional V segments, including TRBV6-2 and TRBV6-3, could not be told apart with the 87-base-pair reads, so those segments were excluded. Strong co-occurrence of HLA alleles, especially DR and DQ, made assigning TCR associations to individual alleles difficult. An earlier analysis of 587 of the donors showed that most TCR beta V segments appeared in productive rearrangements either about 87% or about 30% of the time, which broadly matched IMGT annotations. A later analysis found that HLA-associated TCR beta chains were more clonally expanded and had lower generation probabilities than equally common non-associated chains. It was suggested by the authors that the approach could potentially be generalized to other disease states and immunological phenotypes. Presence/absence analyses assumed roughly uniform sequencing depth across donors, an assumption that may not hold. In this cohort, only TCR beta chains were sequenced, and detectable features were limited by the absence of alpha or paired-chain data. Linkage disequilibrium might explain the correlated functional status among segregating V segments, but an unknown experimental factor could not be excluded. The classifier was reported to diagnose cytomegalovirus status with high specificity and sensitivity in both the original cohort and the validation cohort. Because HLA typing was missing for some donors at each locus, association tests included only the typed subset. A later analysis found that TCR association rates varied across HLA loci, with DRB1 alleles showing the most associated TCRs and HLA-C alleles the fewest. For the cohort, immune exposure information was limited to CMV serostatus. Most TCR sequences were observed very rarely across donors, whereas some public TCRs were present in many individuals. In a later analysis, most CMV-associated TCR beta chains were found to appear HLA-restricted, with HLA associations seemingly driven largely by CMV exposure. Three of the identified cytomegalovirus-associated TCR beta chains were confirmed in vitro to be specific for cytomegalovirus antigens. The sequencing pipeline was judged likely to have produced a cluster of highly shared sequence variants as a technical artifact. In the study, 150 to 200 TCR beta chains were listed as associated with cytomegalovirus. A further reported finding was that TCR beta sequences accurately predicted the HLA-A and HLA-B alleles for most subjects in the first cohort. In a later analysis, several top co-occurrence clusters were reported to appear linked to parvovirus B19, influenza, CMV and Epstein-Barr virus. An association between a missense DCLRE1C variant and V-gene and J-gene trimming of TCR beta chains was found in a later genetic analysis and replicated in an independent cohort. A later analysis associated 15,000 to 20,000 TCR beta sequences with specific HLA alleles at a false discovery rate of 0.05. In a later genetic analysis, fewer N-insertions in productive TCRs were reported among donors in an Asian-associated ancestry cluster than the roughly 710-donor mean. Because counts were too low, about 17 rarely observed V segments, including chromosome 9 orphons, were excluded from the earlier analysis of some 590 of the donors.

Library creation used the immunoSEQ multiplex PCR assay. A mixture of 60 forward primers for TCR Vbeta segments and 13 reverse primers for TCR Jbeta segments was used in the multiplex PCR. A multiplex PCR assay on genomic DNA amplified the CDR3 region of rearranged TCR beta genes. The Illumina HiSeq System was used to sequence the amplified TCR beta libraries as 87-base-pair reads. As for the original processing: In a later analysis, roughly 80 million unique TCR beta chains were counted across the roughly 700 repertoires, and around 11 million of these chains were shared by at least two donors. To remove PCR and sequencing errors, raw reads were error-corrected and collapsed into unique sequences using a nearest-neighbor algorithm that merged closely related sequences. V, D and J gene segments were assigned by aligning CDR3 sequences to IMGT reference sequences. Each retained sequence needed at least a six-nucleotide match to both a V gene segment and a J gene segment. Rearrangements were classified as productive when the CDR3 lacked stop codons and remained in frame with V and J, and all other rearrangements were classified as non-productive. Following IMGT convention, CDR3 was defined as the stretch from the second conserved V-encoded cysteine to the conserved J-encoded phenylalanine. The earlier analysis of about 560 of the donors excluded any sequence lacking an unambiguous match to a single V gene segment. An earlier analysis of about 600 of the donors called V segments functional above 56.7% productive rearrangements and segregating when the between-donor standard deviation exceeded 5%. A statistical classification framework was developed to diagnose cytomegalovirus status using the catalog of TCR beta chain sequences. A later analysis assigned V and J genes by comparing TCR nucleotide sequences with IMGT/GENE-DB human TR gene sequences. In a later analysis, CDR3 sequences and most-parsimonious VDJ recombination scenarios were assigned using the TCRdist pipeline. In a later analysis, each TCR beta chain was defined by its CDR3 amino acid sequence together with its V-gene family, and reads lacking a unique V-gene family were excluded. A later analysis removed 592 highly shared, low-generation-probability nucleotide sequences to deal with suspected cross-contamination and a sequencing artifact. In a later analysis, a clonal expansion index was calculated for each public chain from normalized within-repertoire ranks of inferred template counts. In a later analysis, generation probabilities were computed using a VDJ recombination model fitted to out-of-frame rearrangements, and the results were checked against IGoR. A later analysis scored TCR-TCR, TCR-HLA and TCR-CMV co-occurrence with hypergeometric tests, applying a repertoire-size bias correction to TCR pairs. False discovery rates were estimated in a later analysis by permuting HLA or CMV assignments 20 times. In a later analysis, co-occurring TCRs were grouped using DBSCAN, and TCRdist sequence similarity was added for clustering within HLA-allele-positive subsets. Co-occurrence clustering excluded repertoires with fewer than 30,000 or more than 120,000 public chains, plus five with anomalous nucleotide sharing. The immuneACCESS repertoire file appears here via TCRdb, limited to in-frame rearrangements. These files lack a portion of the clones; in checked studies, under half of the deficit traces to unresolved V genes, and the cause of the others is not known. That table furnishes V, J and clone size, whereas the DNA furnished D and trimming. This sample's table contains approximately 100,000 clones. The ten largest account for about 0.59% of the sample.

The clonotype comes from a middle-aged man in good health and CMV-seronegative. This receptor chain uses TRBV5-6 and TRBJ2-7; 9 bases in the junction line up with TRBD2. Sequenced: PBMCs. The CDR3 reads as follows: CASSLRGVLAGPLAYEQYF. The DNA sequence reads TGTGCCAGCAGCCTTAGGGGGGTCCTAGCGGGGCCCCTCGCCTACGAGCAGTACTTC.